The clone carrying this T cell receptor (beta chain) was counted ten times or more. The antigen remains unidentified. Alongside a J-beta primer mix, a sample-barcoded 5' primer served in a second PCR lasting about 6 to 12 cycles. A template-switch adaptor that had 12 random nucleotides put a tag on each cDNA molecule. TCRdb re-analysed the 5' RACE reads in MiXCR, keeping a single row per CDR3 protein. The table has around 800,000 distinct CDR3 sequences, approximately 67% seen once. CDR3 length equals 14 residues. Trimming removed 0 bases at V and 6 bases at J, with 9 bases between. Germline V CDR1 and CDR2: KGHSH, LQKENI. The data derive from a study of blood T cells in healthy people across ages. Study-wide results and caveats: Donor CMV status was unknown, possibly confounding expanded clonotype changes. Roughly linear declines in TCR beta diversity per million T cells occurred with age.

The chain has TRBV18 and TRBJ2-4; no firm D call. Sequencing input: blood. The TCR originated in a man aged 30 to 45 in good health. In DNA form, the CDR3 reads TGTGCCAGCTCACCACCGGCCAGAGCAAACATTCAGTACTTC. Its protein is CASSPPARANIQYF.